This T cell receptor beta chain was profiled in a study of CD8 T cells in Susac syndrome. Those who served as multiple sclerosis controls were treatment-naive patients with stable or active relapsing-remitting disease. Random hexamers were used to reverse transcribe the RNA input (about 0.5 to 1 ug). In TCRdb, the immunoSEQ multiplex PCR reads were re-called with MiXCR into one record per CDR3 protein. The top ten clones hold roughly 0.1% of a sample with 170,000 or so distinct CDR3 sequences, approximately 93% of them seen once. V was shortened by 3 bases and J by 2 bases, with 10 bases between the two germline ends. Germline CDR1 and CDR2: SGHTA and FQGNSA. The CDR3 spans 14 residues.

This sequence originates from a human donor with multiple sclerosis. The rearrangement uses TRBV7-2 and TRBJ1-2; possible D gene TRBD1, 6 bases. What was sequenced was CD4+ T cells from PBMCs. This chain's CDR3 is CASSFLGQNYGYTF. The CDR3 nucleotides are TGTGCCAGCAGCTTCCTAGGACAGAACTATGGCTACACCTTC.